This TCR beta chain was retrieved from a study of Graves' ophthalmopathy and Graves' hyperthyroidism. Study-wide context: Samples of peripheral blood were obtained at initial diagnosis, prior to treatment of any kind.

The diagnosis combined clinical symptoms, thyroxine, TRAb, thyroid ultrasound and orbital computed tomography scans. Amplification targeted the TCR beta CDR3 regions, with RNA transcripts as the source material. HTBI-primed first-round RT-PCR preceded second-round multiplex PCR. TCRdb itself ran the multiplex PCR reads through MiXCR, one entry per CDR3 protein. Of hundreds of thousands of distinct CDR3 sequences listed, 22% are singletons. Looked up from germline, CDR1 is MNHEY and CDR2 is SVGAGI. Trimming cost V 0 bases and J 7 bases, with 6 bases left between them. This CDR3 has 12 amino acids. The specimen was peripheral blood. The chain combines TRBV6-5 with TRBJ1-1; no clear D. This receptor was taken from a woman aged 18-29 years with stable Graves' hyperthyroidism. Some clones in this sample may be carry-over from other donors' samples. The CDR3 spells CASSYSAFEAFF. Written as DNA, the CDR3 is TGTGCCAGCAGTTACTCGGCGTTTGAAGCTTTCTTT.